The T cell receptor beta chain described here comes from a study of T cell responses to AZD1222 COVID-19 vaccine. Germline-derived CDR1 and CDR2 are MNHNY and SVGAGI (reference sequence). The CDR3 length is 14 residues. Trimming cost V 0 bases and J 6 bases; bases outside gene matches: 4. Sequenced by immunoSEQ multiplex PCR; TCRdb stores in-frame clones only, minus some. Of about 100,000 clones in the sample, about 90% were seen once. The V gene is TRBV6-6, the J gene TRBJ1-2; 7 positions agree with TRBD1. The sequence was collected from an adult in good health. The sequencing here drew on peripheral blood, taken on day 0 of MenACWY control vaccination. CDR3 DNA: TGTGCCAGCAGTTACTCCCAGGGGGTTGATGGCTACACCTTC. It encodes CASSYSQGVDGYTF.